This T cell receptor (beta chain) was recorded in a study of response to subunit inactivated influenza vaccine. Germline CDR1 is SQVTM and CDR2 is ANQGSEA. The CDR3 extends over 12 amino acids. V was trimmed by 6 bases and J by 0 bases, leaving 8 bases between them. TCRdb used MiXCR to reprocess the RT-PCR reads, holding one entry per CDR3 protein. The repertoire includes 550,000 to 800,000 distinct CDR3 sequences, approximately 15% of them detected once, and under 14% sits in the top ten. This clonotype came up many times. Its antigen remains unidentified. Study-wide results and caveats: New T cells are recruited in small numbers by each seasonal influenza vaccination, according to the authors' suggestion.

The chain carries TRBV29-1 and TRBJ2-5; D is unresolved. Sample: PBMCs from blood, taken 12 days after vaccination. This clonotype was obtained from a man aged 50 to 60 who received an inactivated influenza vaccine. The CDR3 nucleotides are TGCAGCGTGTCCCACAACCAAGAGACCCAGTACTTC. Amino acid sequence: CSVSHNQETQYF.